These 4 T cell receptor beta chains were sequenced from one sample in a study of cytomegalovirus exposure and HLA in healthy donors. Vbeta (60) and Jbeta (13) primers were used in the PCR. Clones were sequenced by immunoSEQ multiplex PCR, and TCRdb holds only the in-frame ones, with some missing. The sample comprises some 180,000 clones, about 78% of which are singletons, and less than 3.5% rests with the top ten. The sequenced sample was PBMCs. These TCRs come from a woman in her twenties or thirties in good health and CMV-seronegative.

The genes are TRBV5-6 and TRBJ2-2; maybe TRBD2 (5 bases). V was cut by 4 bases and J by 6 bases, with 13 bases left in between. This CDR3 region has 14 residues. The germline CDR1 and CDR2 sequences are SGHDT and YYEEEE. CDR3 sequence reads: CASSPQAVAGELFF. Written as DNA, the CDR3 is TGTGCCAGCAGCCCCCAAGCGGTGGCCGGGGAGCTGTTTTTT. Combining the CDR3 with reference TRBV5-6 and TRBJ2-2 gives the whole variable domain DAGVTQSPTHLIKTRGQQVTLRCSPKSGHDTVSWYQQALGQGPQFIFQYYEEEERQRGNFPDRFSGHQFPNYSSELNVNALLLGDSALYLCASSPQAVAGELFFGEGSRLTVL.

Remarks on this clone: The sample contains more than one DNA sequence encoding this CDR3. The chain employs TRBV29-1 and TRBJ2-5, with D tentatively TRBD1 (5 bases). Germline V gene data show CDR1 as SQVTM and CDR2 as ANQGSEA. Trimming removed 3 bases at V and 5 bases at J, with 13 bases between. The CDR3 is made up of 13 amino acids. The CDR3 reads CSVERQGRETQYF. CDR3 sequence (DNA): TGCAGCGTTGAGAGGCAGGGAAGGGAGACCCAGTACTTC. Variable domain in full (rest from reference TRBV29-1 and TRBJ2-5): SAVISQKPSRDICQRGTSLTIQCQVDSQVTMMFWYRQQPGQSLTLIATANQGSEATYESGFVIDKFPISRPNLTFSTLTVSNMSPEDSSIYLCSVERQGRETQYFGPGTRLLVL.

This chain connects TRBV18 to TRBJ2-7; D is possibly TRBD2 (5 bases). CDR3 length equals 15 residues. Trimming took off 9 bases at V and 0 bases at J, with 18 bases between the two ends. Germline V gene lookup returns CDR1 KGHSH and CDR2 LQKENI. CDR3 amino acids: CASTALDSSSYEQYF. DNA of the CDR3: TGTGCCAGTACAGCATTGGACTCCAGCTCCTACGAGCAGTACTTC.

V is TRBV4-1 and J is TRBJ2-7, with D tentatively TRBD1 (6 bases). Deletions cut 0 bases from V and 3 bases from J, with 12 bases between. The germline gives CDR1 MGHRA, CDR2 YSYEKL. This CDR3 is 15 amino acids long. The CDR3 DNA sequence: TGCGCCAGCAGCCAAGACTACAGGGTGTACTACGAGCAGTACTTC. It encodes CASSQDYRVYYEQYF.